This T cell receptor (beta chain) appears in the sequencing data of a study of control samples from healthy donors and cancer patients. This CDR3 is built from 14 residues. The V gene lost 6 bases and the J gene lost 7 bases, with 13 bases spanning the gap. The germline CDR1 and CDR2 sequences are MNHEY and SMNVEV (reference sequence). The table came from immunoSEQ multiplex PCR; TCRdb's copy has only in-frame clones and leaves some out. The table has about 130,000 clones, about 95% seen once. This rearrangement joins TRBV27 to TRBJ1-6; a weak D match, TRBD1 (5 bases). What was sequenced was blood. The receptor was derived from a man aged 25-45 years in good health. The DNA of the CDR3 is TGTGCCAGCAGCCCCGACAGAGGAAATTCACCCCTCCACTTT. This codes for CASSPDRGNSPLHF.